This T cell receptor beta chain was recorded in a study of cytomegalovirus exposure and HLA in healthy donors. Study-wide findings and caveats: The productive fraction for most TCR beta V segments was about 90% or about 30% in an earlier analysis. In a later analysis, donors in an Asian-associated ancestry cluster reportedly had fewer N-insertions in productive TCRs than the cohort mean. Being indistinguishable, some V segments were excluded, TRBV6-2 and TRBV6-3 among them. The listing of some 170 TCR beta chains classed them as cytomegalovirus-associated.

With 60 Vbeta and 13 Jbeta primers, the PCR was carried out. Repertoires were generated with immunoSEQ multiplex PCR, while TCRdb's copy carries only in-frame clones and drops some. Among 150,000 to 200,000 clones listed, under 80% were seen once. The CDR3 spans 13 residues. Trimming removed 0 bases from V and 13 bases from J, with 14 bases in between. CDR1 SGDLS and CDR2 YYNGEE come from the germline V gene. As concerns this clone: What it recognizes is unknown.

The source of this sequence is a woman in her 30s in good health and CMV-seropositive. The material sequenced was PBMCs. V gene TRBV9 combines with J gene TRBJ2-4, with D perhaps TRBD1 (6 bases). The CDR3 here is CASSVDQRDRQYF. As DNA, the CDR3 is TGTGCCAGCAGCGTAGATCAGCGAGACAGGCAGTACTTC.